This is a list of T cell receptor beta chains from one sample in a study of blood T cell repertoires in COVID-19. Profiled with immunoSEQ multiplex PCR; TCRdb holds only in-frame clones, not every one. The repertoire holds about 170,000 clones, with 82% as singletons. Sequencing input: peripheral blood. The source is a woman between 35 and 50 years old with COVID-19, enrolled during active disease. Both conserved end residues are part of each CDR3. A D gene is named only where the DNA matches it firmly. Clone size appears in some rows only: once, few, many, or a class for an expanded clone.

v_call: TRBV18; clone_size: .; d_call: TRBD2; j_call: TRBJ2-5; cdr3_nt: TGTGCCAGCTCACCGACTAGCGGTCAAGAGACCCAGTACTTC; cdr3_aa: CASSPTSGQETQYF
v_call: TRBV28; clone_size: .; d_call: .; j_call: TRBJ2-5; cdr3_nt: TGTGCCAGCAGGGTTACGACAGGAGAGACCCAGTACTTC; cdr3_aa: CASRVTTGETQYF
v_call: TRBV10-1; clone_size: medium-sized; d_call: .; j_call: TRBJ2-2; cdr3_nt: TGCGCCAGCAGTTTAAATACCGGGGAGCTGTTTTTT; cdr3_aa: CASSLNTGELFF
v_call: TRBV9; clone_size: .; d_call: .; j_call: TRBJ2-3; cdr3_nt: TGTGCCAGCAGCGCCTACCAGGAGGGTTTGCAGTATTTT; cdr3_aa: CASSAYQEGLQYF
v_call: TRBV30; clone_size: .; d_call: TRBD1; j_call: TRBJ1-4; cdr3_nt: TGTGCCTGGAATAGGGACAGGCGAACTGCTACAACTAATGAAAAACTGTTTTTT; cdr3_aa: CAWNRDRRTATTNEKLFF
v_call: TRBV27; clone_size: .; d_call: TRBD1; j_call: TRBJ1-1; cdr3_nt: TGTGCCAGCAGTCGGACTACCGGGACAGGAAACACTGAAGCTTTCTTT; cdr3_aa: CASSRTTGTGNTEAFF
v_call: TRBV3-1/TRBV3-2; clone_size: .; d_call: .; j_call: TRBJ2-7; cdr3_nt: TGTGCCAGCAGCCAAGGTCCCACGGCCTACGAGCAGTACTTC; cdr3_aa: CASSQGPTAYEQYF
v_call: TRBV30; clone_size: .; d_call: TRBD2; j_call: TRBJ2-7; cdr3_nt: TGTGCCTGGACTAGCGGGAGGAGAAGCTACGAGCAGTACTTC; cdr3_aa: CAWTSGRRSYEQYF
v_call: TRBV7-8; clone_size: once; d_call: .; j_call: TRBJ2-2; cdr3_nt: TGTGCCAGCAGCTTAGGACTAGCCGGGGAGCTGTTTTTT; cdr3_aa: CASSLGLAGELFF
v_call: TRBV5-4; clone_size: .; d_call: TRBD1; j_call: TRBJ2-5; cdr3_nt: TGTGCCAGCAGCGAAAAAATGACAGGGAAAGAGACCCAGTACTTC; cdr3_aa: CASSEKMTGKETQYF
v_call: TRBV4-2; clone_size: once; d_call: TRBD1; j_call: TRBJ1-4; cdr3_nt: TGTGCCAGCAGCCCACGGACAGGGTTGGAAAAACTGTTTTTT; cdr3_aa: CASSPRTGLEKLFF
v_call: TRBV18; clone_size: .; d_call: .; j_call: TRBJ2-2; cdr3_nt: TGTGCCAGCTCCCTTCACAGAGCTAACACCGGGGAGCTGTTTTTT; cdr3_aa: CASSLHRANTGELFF
v_call: TRBV5-1; clone_size: .; d_call: .; j_call: TRBJ2-7; cdr3_nt: TGCGCCAGCAGATTCCGGGATATTGACTACGAGCAGTACTTC; cdr3_aa: CASRFRDIDYEQYF
v_call: TRBV11-2; clone_size: .; d_call: .; j_call: TRBJ2-5; cdr3_nt: TGTGCCAGCAGCTCCGCCCCCGAGCGGGCGGAGACCCAGTACTTC; cdr3_aa: CASSSAPERAETQYF
v_call: TRBV5-5; clone_size: .; d_call: .; j_call: TRBJ2-7; cdr3_nt: TGTGCCAGCAGCTTGGTGGCAGCCTACGAGCAGTACTTC; cdr3_aa: CASSLVAAYEQYF
v_call: TRBV5-6; clone_size: few; d_call: TRBD1; j_call: TRBJ1-2; cdr3_nt: TGTGCCAGCAGCATTGGACAGGGCCATGGCTACACCTTC; cdr3_aa: CASSIGQGHGYTF
v_call: TRBV18; clone_size: .; d_call: TRBD1; j_call: TRBJ1-1; cdr3_nt: TGTGCCAGCTCACCTCAGGGGGTCGGCACTGAAGCTTTCTTT; cdr3_aa: CASSPQGVGTEAFF
v_call: TRBV3-1/TRBV3-2; clone_size: few; d_call: TRBD1; j_call: TRBJ2-5; cdr3_nt: TGTGCCAGCAGCCCAGGGGGAAGGAAGACCCAGTACTTC; cdr3_aa: CASSPGGRKTQYF
v_call: TRBV9; clone_size: many; d_call: .; j_call: TRBJ1-2; cdr3_nt: TGTGCCAGCAGCCCTGAGGGGAGGTCTAACTATGGCTACACCTTC; cdr3_aa: CASSPEGRSNYGYTF
v_call: TRBV9; clone_size: .; d_call: .; j_call: TRBJ1-2; cdr3_nt: TGTGCCAGCAGCGTAGGGAGTCGGTTTTCTAACTATGGCTACACCTTC; cdr3_aa: CASSVGSRFSNYGYTF
v_call: TRBV6-5; clone_size: .; d_call: .; j_call: TRBJ2-1; cdr3_nt: TGTGCCAGCAGTTACTCGAGGGGGAATGAGCAGTTCTTC; cdr3_aa: CASSYSRGNEQFF
v_call: TRBV7-3; clone_size: .; d_call: TRBD1; j_call: TRBJ2-2; cdr3_nt: TGTGCCAGCAGCGCGACAGGGGTTGGTACCGGGGAGCTGTTTTTT; cdr3_aa: CASSATGVGTGELFF
v_call: TRBV7-2; clone_size: .; d_call: TRBD2; j_call: TRBJ2-7; cdr3_nt: TGTGCCAGCAGCTTAATAGCGGGACCATCCTACGAGCAGTACTTC; cdr3_aa: CASSLIAGPSYEQYF
v_call: TRBV15; clone_size: .; d_call: TRBD1; j_call: TRBJ1-2; cdr3_nt: TGTGCCACCAGCAGAGCACTGATCCCGACAGGGGATAACTATGGCTACACCTTC; cdr3_aa: CATSRALIPTGDNYGYTF
v_call: TRBV28; clone_size: .; d_call: TRBD1; j_call: TRBJ1-2; cdr3_nt: TGTGCCAGCAGTACCTCCGGGACAGGGGGTTATGGCTACACCTTC; cdr3_aa: CASSTSGTGGYGYTF
v_call: TRBV2; clone_size: .; d_call: .; j_call: TRBJ1-5; cdr3_nt: TGTGCCAGCAGTGTTCGGCAGGGAAATCAGCCCCAGCATTTT; cdr3_aa: CASSVRQGNQPQHF
v_call: TRBV20-1; clone_size: .; d_call: .; j_call: TRBJ1-6; cdr3_nt: TGCAGTGCTAGTATGCGATTTCGGGAACAGATCCACTTT; cdr3_aa: CSASMRFREQIHF
v_call: TRBV29-1; clone_size: many; d_call: TRBD1; j_call: TRBJ2-7; cdr3_nt: TGCAGCGCCGGCGGACAGGGGGACTACGAGCAGTACTTC; cdr3_aa: CSAGGQGDYEQYF
v_call: TRBV3-1/TRBV3-2; clone_size: .; d_call: .; j_call: TRBJ2-4; cdr3_nt: TGTGCCAGCAGCCAAGGGGTGACGACAGGCCAGTACTTC; cdr3_aa: CASSQGVTTGQYF
v_call: TRBV13; clone_size: few; d_call: TRBD2; j_call: TRBJ2-1; cdr3_nt: TGTGCCAGCAGCTTAGCGGGAGGTGGCTTTGAGCAGTTCTTC; cdr3_aa: CASSLAGGGFEQFF
v_call: TRBV6-4; clone_size: once; d_call: TRBD1; j_call: TRBJ1-4; cdr3_nt: TGTGCCAGCAGTGACGGGACAGCAACTAATGAAAAACTGTTTTTT; cdr3_aa: CASSDGTATNEKLFF
v_call: TRBV4-1; clone_size: .; d_call: .; j_call: TRBJ1-2; cdr3_nt: TGCGCCAGCAGCCAAGGGGAGGGGATCTATGGCTACACCTTC; cdr3_aa: CASSQGEGIYGYTF
v_call: TRBV6-5; clone_size: .; d_call: TRBD1; j_call: TRBJ1-5; cdr3_nt: TGTGCCAGCGGACAGGGGGCCAACAATCAGCCCCAGCATTTT; cdr3_aa: CASGQGANNQPQHF
v_call: TRBV5-6; clone_size: .; d_call: .; j_call: TRBJ1-1; cdr3_nt: TGTGCCAGCAGCTTGTACAGCCTTCCAGGGGCTTTCTTT; cdr3_aa: CASSLYSLPGAFF
v_call: TRBV28; clone_size: .; d_call: .; j_call: TRBJ2-2; cdr3_nt: TGTGCCAGCAGCCCATCAGACAGAACCGGGGAGCTGTTTTTT; cdr3_aa: CASSPSDRTGELFF
v_call: TRBV6-5; clone_size: .; d_call: TRBD1; j_call: TRBJ1-4; cdr3_nt: TGTGCCAGCAGTACCGGGACAGGGCTTGTCCTGTTTTTT; cdr3_aa: CASSTGTGLVLFF
v_call: TRBV7-2; clone_size: .; d_call: .; j_call: TRBJ2-5; cdr3_nt: TGTGCCAGCAGCTTGTGGGGGCGCCCTGGACAGTACTTC; cdr3_aa: CASSLWGRPGQYF
v_call: TRBV7-6; clone_size: .; d_call: .; j_call: TRBJ2-5; cdr3_nt: TGTGCCAGCACCAACACCCCTTCCCGGGGTCAAGAGACCCAGTACTTC; cdr3_aa: CASTNTPSRGQETQYF
v_call: TRBV5-5; clone_size: .; d_call: TRBD1; j_call: TRBJ2-1; cdr3_nt: TGTGCCAGCAGCTTGGACCGGGACAGGGCTTTAACTCATAGCAATGAGCAGTTCTTC; cdr3_aa: CASSLDRDRALTHSNEQFF
v_call: TRBV20-1; clone_size: .; d_call: .; j_call: TRBJ2-1; cdr3_nt: TGCAGTGCTAGTGTAAACCAGGGGTTACGACAGTTCTTC; cdr3_aa: CSASVNQGLRQFF
v_call: TRBV5-5; clone_size: .; d_call: TRBD2; j_call: TRBJ2-5; cdr3_nt: TGTGCCAGCAGCTTGGGTGCGGGGGAGCAAGAGACCCAGTACTTC; cdr3_aa: CASSLGAGEQETQYF
v_call: TRBV5-1; clone_size: .; d_call: TRBD1; j_call: TRBJ2-1; cdr3_nt: TGCGCCAGCAGGGACAGGCCCGGTCTTGAGCAGTTCTTC; cdr3_aa: CASRDRPGLEQFF
v_call: TRBV7-9; clone_size: .; d_call: TRBD2; j_call: TRBJ2-1; cdr3_nt: TGTGCCAGCAGCTTAGTGGCGCGGGGGGGCCTAAATGAGCAGTTCTTC; cdr3_aa: CASSLVARGGLNEQFF
v_call: TRBV7-9; clone_size: .; d_call: .; j_call: TRBJ2-1; cdr3_nt: TGTGCCAGCAGCTTAGCGCAGGGGAGGGGCAATGAGCAGTTCTTC; cdr3_aa: CASSLAQGRGNEQFF
v_call: TRBV18; clone_size: few; d_call: .; j_call: TRBJ2-1; cdr3_nt: TGTGCCAGCTCACTCCCCTCTGGCGGAGAGGCCCGGGAGCAGTTCTTC; cdr3_aa: CASSLPSGGEAREQFF
v_call: TRBV3-1/TRBV3-2; clone_size: few; d_call: TRBD1; j_call: TRBJ1-1; cdr3_nt: TGTGCCAGCAGCCATAGGGGGCTCACCACTGAAGCTTTCTTT; cdr3_aa: CASSHRGLTTEAFF
v_call: TRBV29-1; clone_size: .; d_call: .; j_call: TRBJ2-2; cdr3_nt: TGCAGCGTCACCGGGACTGCGAACACCGGGGAGCTGTTTTTT; cdr3_aa: CSVTGTANTGELFF
v_call: TRBV18; clone_size: .; d_call: TRBD1; j_call: TRBJ2-2; cdr3_nt: TGTGCCAGCTCTACTTCAGGGGGCGCCGGGGAGCTGTTTTTT; cdr3_aa: CASSTSGGAGELFF
v_call: TRBV5-6; clone_size: .; d_call: .; j_call: TRBJ2-7; cdr3_nt: TGTGCCAGCAGCTTGGTGAGGAGCTCCTACGAGCAGTACTTC; cdr3_aa: CASSLVRSSYEQYF
v_call: TRBV7-3; clone_size: once; d_call: TRBD2; j_call: TRBJ2-1; cdr3_nt: TGTGCCAGCAGCTTACTAGCGGGAGTATACAATGAGCAGTTCTTC; cdr3_aa: CASSLLAGVYNEQFF
v_call: TRBV19; clone_size: .; d_call: .; j_call: TRBJ1-5; cdr3_nt: TGTGCCAGTAGTGCGGGCGCGCGAAGGACCCAGCATTTT; cdr3_aa: CASSAGARRTQHF
v_call: TRBV6-6; clone_size: few; d_call: TRBD1; j_call: TRBJ2-5; cdr3_nt: TGTGCCAGCAGTCTGACAGGGGCAGAGACCCAGTACTTC; cdr3_aa: CASSLTGAETQYF
v_call: TRBV15; clone_size: once; d_call: .; j_call: TRBJ1-5; cdr3_nt: TGTGCCACCACCACGGGGATTAATCAGCCCCAGCATTTT; cdr3_aa: CATTTGINQPQHF
v_call: TRBV5-4; clone_size: .; d_call: .; j_call: TRBJ1-2; cdr3_nt: TGTGCCAGCAGGCTGGGGGGTCCGGCAGGGCGCTACACCTTC; cdr3_aa: CASRLGGPAGRYTF
v_call: TRBV19; clone_size: .; d_call: TRBD2; j_call: TRBJ2-7; cdr3_nt: TGTGCCAGTAGTATAGATGGACTAGCTAACGAGCAGTACTTC; cdr3_aa: CASSIDGLANEQYF
v_call: TRBV5-6; clone_size: .; d_call: TRBD2; j_call: TRBJ2-1; cdr3_nt: TGTGCCAGCAGCTTGGGAGCGGGAGGGCCGTCTGGAGGGGAGCAGTTCTTC; cdr3_aa: CASSLGAGGPSGGEQFF
v_call: TRBV27; clone_size: .; d_call: TRBD1; j_call: TRBJ2-3; cdr3_nt: TGTGCCAGCACCCTTAGTGGGACAGGGGCCACAGATACGCAGTATTTT; cdr3_aa: CASTLSGTGATDTQYF